The rows below give T cell receptor beta chains drawn from one sample of a study of blood T cell repertoires in COVID-19. Here immunoSEQ multiplex PCR was the method, and the copy in TCRdb shows in-frame clones only, minus some. The sample lists about 94,000 clones, about four fifths occurring once. The sequencing sample was made of peripheral blood. Receptor source: a human donor in a cohort sampled during active COVID-19. Each CDR3 is given with its conserved first and last residue. D genes are given only for firm matches. Size tells how often a clone was seen (once, few, many) or the class of an expanded clone, and some rows leave it out.

clone_size	cdr3_length	v_call	d_call	j_call	cdr3_nt	cdr3_aa
NA	13	TRBV6-5	TRBD1	TRBJ2-3	TGTGCCAGCAGCCAGGGGGCCCTCAGAACGCAGTATTTT	CASSQGALRTQYF
NA	15	TRBV6-5	TRBD1	TRBJ2-7	TGTGCCAGCAGTTCCGCGGGACAGGGGGCCTACGAGCAGTACTTC	CASSSAGQGAYEQYF
NA	13	TRBV2	NA	TRBJ1-4	TGTGCCAGCGGAGCGTTAGGGGGTAAAAAACTGTTTTTT	CASGALGGKKLFF
once	15	TRBV10-1	NA	TRBJ1-3	TGCGCCAGCAGTGATGGGCAAGCCTCTGGAAACACCATATATTTT	CASSDGQASGNTIYF
NA	16	TRBV5-8	TRBD2	TRBJ2-2	TGTGCCAGCAGGCTGGGACTAGCGGTCAACACCGGGGAGCTGTTTTTT	CASRLGLAVNTGELFF
few	16	TRBV7-9	TRBD1	TRBJ1-6	TGTGCCAGCAGCTTATACAGGGGGCGGCTTAATTCACCCCTCCACTTT	CASSLYRGRLNSPLHF
NA	19	TRBV5-5	TRBD2	TRBJ2-7	TGTGCCAGCAGCTTGGTCCGCTCGGGGACTAGCGGGAGGGCCTACGAGCAGTACTTC	CASSLVRSGTSGRAYEQYF
NA	18	TRBV19	TRBD2	TRBJ2-6	TGTGCCAGTAGTATTGGAAGAGCGGGAGTCTCTGGGGCCAACGTCCTGACTTTC	CASSIGRAGVSGANVLTF
NA	16	TRBV5-1	TRBD1	TRBJ1-6	TGCGCCAGCAGCAATGGCCGGACAGGAAGAAATTCACCCCTCCACTTT	CASSNGRTGRNSPLHF
once	16	TRBV6-2/TRBV6-3	NA	TRBJ2-5	TGTGCCAGCAGTTGGCGGGACTTCAGGCTTGGAGAGACCCAGTACTTC	CASSWRDFRLGETQYF
NA	15	TRBV7-8	NA	TRBJ2-7	TGTGCCAGCAGCCCCCGGTCTAGGAGCTCCTACGAGCAGTACTTC	CASSPRSRSSYEQYF
once	16	TRBV6-6	NA	TRBJ1-2	TGTGCCAGCAGTCGACTCTCCGTAGAAGCTAACTATGGCTACACCTTC	CASSRLSVEANYGYTF
NA	16	TRBV6-5	TRBD2	TRBJ2-3	TGTGCCAGCAGTTACTCTAGCGGGGCTAGCACAGATACGCAGTATTTT	CASSYSSGASTDTQYF
NA	14	TRBV19	NA	TRBJ1-1	TGTGCCAGTACCAACCCCGGCGGATACACTGAAGCTTTCTTT	CASTNPGGYTEAFF
NA	15	TRBV6-5	NA	TRBJ1-5	TGTGCCAGCAGCCGTACAACCCACAGCAATCAGCCCCAGCATTTT	CASSRTTHSNQPQHF
NA	14	TRBV6-5	NA	TRBJ1-2	TGTGCCAGCAGTTACGAAGCCACGGGCTATGGCTACACCTTC	CASSYEATGYGYTF
NA	11	TRBV7-9	NA	TRBJ2-7	TGTGCCAGCAGCTCCGTCGGGGAGCAGTACTTC	CASSSVGEQYF
NA	13	TRBV14	TRBD2	TRBJ2-7	TGTGCCAGCAGCCAGCGGGAGAGGTCCGAGCAGTACTTC	CASSQRERSEQYF
NA	15	TRBV4-1	TRBD1	TRBJ2-7	TGCGCCAGCAGCCAAGGGACAGGGGGAACCTACGAGCAGTACTTC	CASSQGTGGTYEQYF
NA	10	TRBV20-1	NA	TRBJ2-7	TGCAGTGCTCTGTACTACGAGCAGTACTTC	CSALYYEQYF
NA	14	TRBV9	TRBD2	TRBJ2-2	TGTGCCAGCAGCACCGGGGGGGCAGCCGGGGAGCTGTTTTTT	CASSTGGAAGELFF
NA	15	TRBV28	NA	TRBJ2-2	TGTGCCAGCCCCCCCCTGGCCGGGCAGGGGGGGGAGCTGTTTTTT	CASPPLAGQGGELFF
NA	13	TRBV4-1	NA	TRBJ2-7	TGCGCCAGCAGCCAGGTTTCCGGGGGCGAGCAGTACTTC	CASSQVSGGEQYF
NA	15	TRBV7-9	NA	TRBJ1-1	TGTGCCAGCAGCCCCCCCCGGACAGTAGGGGTTCGCGCTTTCTTT	CASSPPRTVGVRAFF
NA	15	TRBV6-5	TRBD1	TRBJ1-2	TGTGCCAGCAGTCTTACAGGGGGGAGCGACTATGGCTACACCTTC	CASSLTGGSDYGYTF
once	16	TRBV5-1	TRBD1	TRBJ1-1	TGCGCCAGCAGCTCCCGTACAGGGGGAGGGAACACTGAAGCTTTCTTT	CASSSRTGGGNTEAFF
NA	15	TRBV2	TRBD1	TRBJ1-4	TGTGCCAGCAGGAGGGACAGGGGCACTAATGAAAAACTGTTTTTT	CASRRDRGTNEKLFF
NA	11	TRBV5-1	NA	TRBJ2-5	TGCGCCAGCAGAGGGGGAGAGACCCAGTACTTC	CASRGGETQYF
NA	16	TRBV21-1	NA	TRBJ1-5	TGTGCCAGCAGCCCAAGCAGGGGCGATAGCAATCAGCCCCAGCATTTT	CASSPSRGDSNQPQHF
NA	14	TRBV11-3	NA	TRBJ1-2	TGTGCCAGCAGCTTAGTAGCGGGGTCTCGTGGCTACACCTTC	CASSLVAGSRGYTF
NA	20	TRBV9	TRBD1	TRBJ2-6	TGTGCCAGCAGCCCAAGGACAGGATTAGGGGATAGCTCTGGGGCCAACGTCCTGACTTTC	CASSPRTGLGDSSGANVLTF
NA	15	TRBV10-2	NA	TRBJ2-6	TGCGCCAGCAGCGACAGGTCTGCTGGGGCCAACGTCCTGACTTTC	CASSDRSAGANVLTF
NA	12	TRBV5-6	NA	TRBJ2-5	TGTGCCAGCAGCTACAGCCAAGAGACCCAGTACTTC	CASSYSQETQYF
NA	14	TRBV6-5	NA	TRBJ1-4	TGTGCCAGCAGCAAAGGGACACTGGATGAAAAACTGTTTTTT	CASSKGTLDEKLFF
NA	17	TRBV21-1	NA	TRBJ2-4	TGTGCCAGCAGCAATGTCGACAGACACTTAGCCAAAAACATTCAGTACTTC	CASSNVDRHLAKNIQYF
NA	15	TRBV3-1/TRBV3-2	NA	TRBJ2-7	TGTGCCAGCAGCCAAAAACAGGGTGGATTCTACGAGCAGTACTTC	CASSQKQGGFYEQYF
NA	16	TRBV5-4	NA	TRBJ2-1	TGTGCCAGCAGCTTGGGCCTAGCGTACTCCTACAATGAGCAGTTCTTC	CASSLGLAYSYNEQFF
NA	16	TRBV5-1	TRBD2	TRBJ2-1	TGCGCCAGCAGCCCCCCCGCGGGAGGGTCCTACAATGAGCAGTTCTTC	CASSPPAGGSYNEQFF
NA	11	TRBV27	NA	TRBJ1-2	TGTGCCGCGACGGTAGAGGGTGGCTACACCTTC	CAATVEGGYTF
NA	17	TRBV10-3	NA	TRBJ1-2	TGTGCCATCAGAGATACAGGGAGGGGGATAATTAACTATGGCTACACCTTC	CAIRDTGRGIINYGYTF
NA	16	TRBV18	TRBD1	TRBJ1-1	TGTGCCAGCTCACCCCCGGGACAGGGAATTCGGACTGAAGCTTTCTTT	CASSPPGQGIRTEAFF